What follows are 3 T cell receptor beta chains derived from one specimen sequenced in a study of response to subunit inactivated influenza vaccine. A single record per CDR3 protein comes from TCRdb applying MiXCR to the RT-PCR reads. The sample includes 450,000 to 600,000 distinct CDR3 sequences, approximately 15% of them seen just once. Sequenced here: CD4+ T cells sorted from PBMCs, sampled around 25 months after vaccination. All receptors come from a man aged 45-69 years who received an inactivated influenza vaccine.

The chain has TRBV5-6 and TRBJ2-3; D uncertain. CDR1 is SGHDT, CDR2 YYEEEE, per germline. V lost 1 base and J 0 bases, leaving 9 bases between the germline ends. The CDR3 is made up of 15 amino acids. CDR3 region: CASSLRLLSTDTQYF. CDR3 sequence (DNA): TGTGCCAGCAGCTTGCGACTCCTCAGCACAGATACGCAGTATTTT.

V usage is TRBV7-8 and J usage is TRBJ2-1, with no clear D. With 2 bases removed from V and 0 bases from J, the gap between germline ends came to 14 bases. The length of the CDR3 is 17 residues. The germline gives CDR1 SGHVS, CDR2 FQNEAQ. The CDR3 sequence is CASSLMECWRSYNEQFF. In DNA form, the CDR3 reads TGTGCCAGCAGCTTAATGGAGTGCTGGCGCTCCTACAATGAGCAGTTCTTC.

This chain connects TRBV12-3 or TRBV12-4 to TRBJ2-2, with D possibly TRBD1 on 6 matching bases. Deletions cut 6 bases from V and 5 bases from J, with 13 bases between. CDR3 length equals 14 residues. The CDR3 region is CASREYRATGELFF. The CDR3 nucleotides read TGTGCCAGCAGAGAATACAGGGCAACCGGGGAGCTGTTTTTT.